This TCR beta chain was recovered during a study of blood T cell repertoires in COVID-19. The CDR3 is made up of 15 amino acids. V gave up 5 bases and J gave up 1 base; unmatched junction bases: 8. Per the germline V gene, CDR1 is SEHNR and CDR2 is FQNEAQ (reference sequence). This clone was found a few times. Profiling relied on immunoSEQ multiplex PCR, and the TCRdb table lists in-frame clones only, not all of them. The sample lists nearly 45,000 clones, about 80% occurring once. Sequencing was performed on peripheral blood. V usage is TRBV7-9 and J usage is TRBJ2-7, with 7 bases that match TRBD1. The origin of this receptor is a human donor in a cohort sampled during active COVID-19. The CDR3 sequence: CASSRLGDSSYEQYF. The CDR3 DNA is TGTGCCAGCAGCCGCCTAGGGGACAGTTCCTACGAGCAGTACTTC. The full variable domain, its missing parts supplied by reference TRBV7-9 and TRBJ2-7, is DTGVSQNPRHKITKRGQNVTFRCDPISEHNRLYWYRQTLGQGPEFLTYFQNEAQLEKSRLLSDRFSAERPKGSFSTLEIQRTEQGDSAMYLCASSRLGDSSYEQYFGPGTRLTVT.